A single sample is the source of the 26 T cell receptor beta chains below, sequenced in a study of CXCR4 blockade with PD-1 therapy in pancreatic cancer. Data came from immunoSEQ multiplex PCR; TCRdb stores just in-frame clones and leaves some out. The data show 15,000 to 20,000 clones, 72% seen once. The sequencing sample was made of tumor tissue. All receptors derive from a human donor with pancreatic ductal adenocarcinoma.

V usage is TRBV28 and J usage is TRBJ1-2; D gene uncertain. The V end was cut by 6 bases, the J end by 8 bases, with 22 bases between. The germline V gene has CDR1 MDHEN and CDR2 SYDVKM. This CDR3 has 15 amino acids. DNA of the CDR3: TGTGCCAGCAGCTCCCTGGGTAGTGCCTCACACGGCTACACCTTC. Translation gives CASSSLGSASHGYTF.

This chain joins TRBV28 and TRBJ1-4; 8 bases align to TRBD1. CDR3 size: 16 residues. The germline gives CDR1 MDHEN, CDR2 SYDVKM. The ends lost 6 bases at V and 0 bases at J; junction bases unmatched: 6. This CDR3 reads CASSHGTGATNEKLFF. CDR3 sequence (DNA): TGTGCCAGCAGCCACGGGACAGGTGCAACTAATGAAAAACTGTTTTTT.

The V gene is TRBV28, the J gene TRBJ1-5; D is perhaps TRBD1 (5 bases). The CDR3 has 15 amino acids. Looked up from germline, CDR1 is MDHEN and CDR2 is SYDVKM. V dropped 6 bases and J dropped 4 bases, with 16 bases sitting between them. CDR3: CASSPNKDTNQPQHF. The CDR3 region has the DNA TGTGCCAGCAGCCCTAACAAGGACACGAATCAGCCCCAGCATTTT.

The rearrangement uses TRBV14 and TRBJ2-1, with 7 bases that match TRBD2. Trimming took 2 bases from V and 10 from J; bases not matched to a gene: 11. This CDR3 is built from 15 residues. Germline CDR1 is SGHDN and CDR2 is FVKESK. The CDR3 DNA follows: TGTGCCAGCAGCCAATCACTCGGGGGGACTGGGGAGCAGTTCTTC. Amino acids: CASSQSLGGTGEQFF.

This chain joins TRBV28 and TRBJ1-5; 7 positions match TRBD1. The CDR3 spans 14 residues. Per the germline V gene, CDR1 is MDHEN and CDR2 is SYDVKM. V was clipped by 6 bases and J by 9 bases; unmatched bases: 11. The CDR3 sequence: CASRPGTVGGPQHF. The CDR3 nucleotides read TGTGCCAGCAGGCCTGGGACAGTTGGGGGGCCCCAGCATTTT.

The CDR3 reads CSVEEETRANVLTF. The CDR3 DNA sequence: TGCAGCGTTGAAGAGGAGACGAGGGCCAACGTCCTGACTTTC. The chain recombines TRBV29-1 with TRBJ2-6; D not certain. Trimming pared 0 bases from V and 5 bases from J, leaving 8 bases between. Germline lookup yields CDR1 SQVTM and CDR2 ANQGSEA. CDR3 length equals 14 residues.

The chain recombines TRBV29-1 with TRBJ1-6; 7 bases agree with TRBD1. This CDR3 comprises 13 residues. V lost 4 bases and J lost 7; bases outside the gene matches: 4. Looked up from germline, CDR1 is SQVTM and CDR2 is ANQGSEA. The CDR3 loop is CSVGQGGNSPLHF. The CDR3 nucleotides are TGCAGCGTTGGACAGGGAGGGAATTCACCCCTCCACTTT.

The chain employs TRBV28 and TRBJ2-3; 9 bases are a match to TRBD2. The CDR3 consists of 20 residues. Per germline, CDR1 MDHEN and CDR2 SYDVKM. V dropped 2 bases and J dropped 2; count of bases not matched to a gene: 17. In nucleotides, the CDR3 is TGTGCCAGCAGTTTAGAAGGACAGCTGAAAGGACTAGCGCCCACAGATACGCAGTATTTT. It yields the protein CASSLEGQLKGLAPTDTQYF.

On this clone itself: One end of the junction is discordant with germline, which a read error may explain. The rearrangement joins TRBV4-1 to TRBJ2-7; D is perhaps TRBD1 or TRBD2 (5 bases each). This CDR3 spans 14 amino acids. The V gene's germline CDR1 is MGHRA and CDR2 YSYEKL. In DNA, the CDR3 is TGCGCCAGCAGCCAGAGCTCCGGGACCTGGGAGCAATACTTC. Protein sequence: CASSQSSGTWEQYF.

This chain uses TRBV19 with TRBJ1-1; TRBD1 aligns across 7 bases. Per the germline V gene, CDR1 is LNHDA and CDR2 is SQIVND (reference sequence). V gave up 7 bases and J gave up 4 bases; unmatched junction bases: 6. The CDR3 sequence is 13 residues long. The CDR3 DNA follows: TGTGCCAGTACCTCAGGGGGGAGCACTGAAGCTTTCTTT. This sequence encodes CASTSGGSTEAFF.

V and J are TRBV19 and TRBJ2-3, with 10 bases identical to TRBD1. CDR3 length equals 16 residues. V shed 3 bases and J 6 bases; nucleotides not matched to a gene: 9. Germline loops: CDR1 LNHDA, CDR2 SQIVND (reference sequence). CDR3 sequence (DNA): TGTGCCAGTAGTATGGGGGGGACAGGGGTCACGGATACGCAGTATTTT. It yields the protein CASSMGGTGVTDTQYF.

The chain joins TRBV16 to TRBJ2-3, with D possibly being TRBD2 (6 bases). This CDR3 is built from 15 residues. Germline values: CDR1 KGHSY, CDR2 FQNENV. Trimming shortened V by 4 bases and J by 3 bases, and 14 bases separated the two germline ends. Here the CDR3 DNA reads TGTGCCAGCAGCCTGTCCGGGGGAGAGACAGATACGCAGTATTTT. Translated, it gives CASSLSGGETDTQYF.

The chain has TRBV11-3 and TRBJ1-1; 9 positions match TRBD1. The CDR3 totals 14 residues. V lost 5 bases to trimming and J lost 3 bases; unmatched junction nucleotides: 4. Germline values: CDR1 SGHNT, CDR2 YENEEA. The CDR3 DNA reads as TGTGCCAGCAGCGGATGGGACAGGGACACTGAAGCTTTCTTT. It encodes CASSGWDRDTEAFF.

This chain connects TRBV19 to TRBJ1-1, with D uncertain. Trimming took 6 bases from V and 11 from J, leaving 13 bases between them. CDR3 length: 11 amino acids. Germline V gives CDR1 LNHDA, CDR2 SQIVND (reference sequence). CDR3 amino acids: CASSKDLGAFF. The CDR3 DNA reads TGTGCCAGTAGCAAAGACTTAGGGGCTTTCTTT.

CDR3 in DNA: TGTGCCAGCAGCGTAGCGGACAGGGGAGGAAACACTGAAGCTTTCTTT. Amino acid sequence: CASSVADRGGNTEAFF. This chain links TRBV9 with TRBJ1-1; 9 positions match TRBD1. Germline CDR1 SGDLS, CDR2 YYNGEE. The trim removed 0 bases at V and 2 bases at J, leaving 5 bases unmatched. The CDR3 sequence is 16 residues long.

The CDR3 DNA reads as TGTGCCAGTAGTCAGCGGACAGGCGGCTCCTACAATGAGCAGTTCTTC. This sequence encodes CASSQRTGGSYNEQFF. The chain combines TRBV19 with TRBJ2-1, with 7 bases fitting TRBD1. The CDR3 extends over 16 amino acids. Per germline, CDR1 LNHDA and CDR2 SQIVND (reference sequence). V shed 5 bases, J shed 0 bases, and the junction held 7 bases outside the gene matches.

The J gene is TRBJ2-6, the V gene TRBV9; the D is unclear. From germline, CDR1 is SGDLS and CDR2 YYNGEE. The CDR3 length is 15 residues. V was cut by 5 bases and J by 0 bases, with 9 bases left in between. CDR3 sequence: CASRMMVSGANVLTF. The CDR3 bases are TGTGCCAGCAGGATGATGGTCTCTGGGGCCAACGTCCTGACTTTC.

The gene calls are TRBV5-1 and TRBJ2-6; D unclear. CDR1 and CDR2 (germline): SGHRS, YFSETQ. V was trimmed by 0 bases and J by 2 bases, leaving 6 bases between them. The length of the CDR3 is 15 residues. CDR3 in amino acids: CASSLAVAGANVLTF. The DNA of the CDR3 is TGCGCCAGCAGCTTGGCGGTGGCTGGGGCCAACGTCCTGACTTTC.

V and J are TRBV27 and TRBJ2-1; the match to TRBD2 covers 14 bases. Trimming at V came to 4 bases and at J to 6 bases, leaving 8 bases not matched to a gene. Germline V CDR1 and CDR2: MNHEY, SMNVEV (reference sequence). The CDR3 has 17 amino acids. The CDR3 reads CASSSHMTSGRANEQFF. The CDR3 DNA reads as TGTGCCAGCAGTTCACATATGACTAGCGGGAGGGCCAATGAGCAGTTCTTC.

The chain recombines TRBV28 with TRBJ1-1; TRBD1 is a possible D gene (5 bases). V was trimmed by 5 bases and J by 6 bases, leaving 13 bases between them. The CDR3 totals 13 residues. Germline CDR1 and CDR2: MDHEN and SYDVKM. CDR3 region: CASSPGRDPEAFF. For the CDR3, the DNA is TGTGCCAGCAGTCCGGGCAGGGATCCTGAAGCTTTCTTT.

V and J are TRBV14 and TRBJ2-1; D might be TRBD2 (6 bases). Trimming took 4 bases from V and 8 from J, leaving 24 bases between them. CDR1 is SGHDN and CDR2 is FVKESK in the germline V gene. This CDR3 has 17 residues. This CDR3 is CASSPFIFGGTGHEQFF. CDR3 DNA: TGTGCCAGCAGCCCGTTCATCTTTGGCGGGACCGGACATGAGCAGTTCTTC.

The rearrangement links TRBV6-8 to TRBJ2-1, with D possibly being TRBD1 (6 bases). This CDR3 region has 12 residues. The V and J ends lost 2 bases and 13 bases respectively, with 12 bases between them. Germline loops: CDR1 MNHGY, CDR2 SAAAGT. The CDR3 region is CASSYQGSTQFF. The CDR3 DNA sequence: TGTGCCAGCAGTTACCAGGGGAGTACACAGTTCTTC.

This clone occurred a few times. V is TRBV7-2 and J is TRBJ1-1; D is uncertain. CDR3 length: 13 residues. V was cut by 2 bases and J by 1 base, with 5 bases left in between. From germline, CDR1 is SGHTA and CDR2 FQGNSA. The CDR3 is CASSLTENTEAFF. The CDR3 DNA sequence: TGTGCCAGCAGCTTAACSGAGAACACTGAAGCTTTCTTT. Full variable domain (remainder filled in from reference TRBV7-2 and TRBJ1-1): GAGVSQSPSNKVTEKGKDVELRCDPISGHTALYWYRQSLGQGLEFLIYFQGNSAPDKSGLPSDRFSAERTGGSVSTLTIQRTQQEDSAVYLCASSLTENTEAFFGQGTRLTVV.

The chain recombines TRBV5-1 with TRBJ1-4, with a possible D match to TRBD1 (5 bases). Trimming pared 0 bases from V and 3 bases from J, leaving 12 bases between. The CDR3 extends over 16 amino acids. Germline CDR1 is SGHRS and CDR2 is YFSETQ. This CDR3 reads CASSLAEGVANEKLFF. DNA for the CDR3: TGCGCCAGCAGCTTGGCCGAAGGGGTGGCTAATGAAAAACTGTTTTTT.

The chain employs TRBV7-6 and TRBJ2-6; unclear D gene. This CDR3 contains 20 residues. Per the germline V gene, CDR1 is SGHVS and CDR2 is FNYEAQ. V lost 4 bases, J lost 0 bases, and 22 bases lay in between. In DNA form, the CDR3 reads TGTGCCAGCAGCTCCTTTCCGGGCCCTGCCGCCCTCTCTGGGGCCAACGTCCTGACTTTC. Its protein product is CASSSFPGPAALSGANVLTF.

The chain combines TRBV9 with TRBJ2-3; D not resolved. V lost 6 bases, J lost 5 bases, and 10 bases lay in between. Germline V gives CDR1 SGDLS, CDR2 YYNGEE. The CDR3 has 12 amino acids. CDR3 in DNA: TGTGCCAGCAAGGGTGAAGGAGATACGCAGTATTTT. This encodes CASKGEGDTQYF.